This T cell receptor (beta chain) was obtained from a study of PD-1 blockade in mismatch repair-deficient tumors. Across the study: Enrolled 2013-2016, patients had progressing, pretreated mismatch repair-deficient cancers of more than ten types.

Profiled with immunoSEQ multiplex PCR; TCRdb holds only in-frame clones, not every one. The table includes 100,000 or so clones, over 65% detected once. V dropped 0 bases and J dropped 7; count of bases not matched to a gene: 5. The CDR3 runs 16 residues. Germline assignment: CDR1 SGHTA and CDR2 FQGTGA. TCRs were sequenced from a few patients responding to pembrolizumab. The receptor was isolated from an adult with mismatch repair-deficient cancer. Sequencing used peripheral blood, obtained approximately 8 months after starting pembrolizumab. This sequence joins TRBV7-3 and TRBJ2-2; 10 bases are a match to TRBD2. CDR3 DNA sequence: TGTGCCAGCAGCTTAACAAGCGGGAGGGCCATCGGGGAGCTGTTTTTT. Its translation is CASSLTSGRAIGELFF.